This TCR beta chain was found in a study of T cell responses to AZD1222 COVID-19 vaccine. Regarding the study as a whole: Spike was spanned by vaccine-associated CD4 TCRs, with dominance at 160-218 and 743-854. The study sampled repertoires only after the peak T cell response. Spike-specific TCR breadth and depth rose after two AZD1222 doses.

Using immunoSEQ multiplex PCR, the repertoire was profiled, and TCRdb retains in-frame clones only, with some absent. The sample consists of about 110,000 clones, around 90% of them appearing once. This CDR3 comprises 13 residues. CDR1 and CDR2 (germline): MNHEY, SVGAGI. V gave up 7 bases and J gave up 8 bases, with 14 bases separating them. Second-dose timings of about 4 or about 12 weeks were pooled. Note on this clone: Its antigen remains unknown.

The rearrangement links TRBV6-5 to TRBJ1-4, with D perhaps matching TRBD1 (5 bases). This TCR was recovered from an adult who received the AZD1222 COVID-19 vaccine. The specimen was peripheral blood, collected 28 days after the second AZD1222 dose. CDR3 region: CASTTGGGEKLFF. DNA of the CDR3: TGTGCCAGCACCACTGGGGGAGGCGAAAAACTGTTTTTT.